The following is a TCR beta chain sequence with its context. What it binds is unknown. Germline trimming cut 1 base from V and 2 bases from J; bases unmatched to any gene: 6. Germline V lookup: CDR1 DFQATT, CDR2 SNEGSKA (reference sequence). This CDR3 contains 15 residues. The data originate from a study of T cells after yellow fever vaccination. Study in general: SMART-Seq v4 Ultra Low Input prepared the low-cell-number fractions. Overall study results and limits: Peaking on day 5 versus 15, the secondary response was faster but weaker. Primary-vaccination clones mostly resurfaced post-booster (96% CD4, under 90% CD8).

TCRdb redid the calling of the 5' RACE reads with MiXCR, one entry per CDR3 protein. The table lists under 300,000 distinct CDR3 sequences, less than 9% of them singletons. This receptor was taken from a man aged 25-45 years who received the YFV17D yellow fever vaccine. V is TRBV20-1 and J is TRBJ2-3; 7 nucleotides agree with TRBD2. The material sequenced was CD4+ T cells sorted from PBMCs, taken 15 days after the yellow fever booster vaccination. The CDR3 here is CSARAASGDTDTQYF. The CDR3 DNA sequence: TGCAGTGCTAGAGCTGCCAGCGGGGACACAGATACGCAGTATTTT.